What follows describes a single TCR beta chain. The CDR3 covers 15 residues. Germline V lookup: CDR1 SGHTA, CDR2 FQGNSA. The V segment lost 4 bases and the J segment 2 bases; nucleotides outside the gene matches: 7. This sample was taken from a study of blood T cell repertoires in COVID-19. Across the study: Sample material is recorded as cDNA or gDNA derived from T cells, B-cell-depleted T cells, or PBMCs.

TCRdb's table, derived via immunoSEQ multiplex PCR, lists solely in-frame clones and lacks some. The top ten clones hold 4% to 6% of a sample with approximately 210,000 clones, approximately 89% of them seen once. The chain employs TRBV7-2 and TRBJ1-2; 7 nucleotides line up with TRBD1. The sample taken for sequencing was peripheral blood. This sequence was found in a woman aged 40 to 55 with acute or convalescent COVID-19. CDR3 residues: CASSSRGYGNYGYTF. The CDR3 bases are TGTGCCAGCAGCTCCAGGGGGTACGGGAACTATGGCTACACCTTC.